This T cell receptor beta chain was captured in a study of beta chain features in type 1 diabetes. Across the whole study: Patients and healthy donors were similar in age, gender and cell yields.

The table lists this clone with many counts. Purities in excess of 95% were seen in all sorted populations. Every bit of the isolated RNA underwent reverse transcription, so sequencing read expressed TCRB transcripts. Samples of naive, central memory and regulatory T cells yielded a mean of about 3.9 million reads. The protocol was immunoSEQ multiplex PCR, while the TCRdb copy is restricted to in-frame clones and leaves out a portion. The data show almost 350,000 clones, with around 8% seen just once and less than 0.45% held by the top ten. The TCR originated in a young woman in good health. Input material: central memory CD4+ T cells from blood.

DNA for the CDR3: TGCGCCAGCAGCCAAGATAACAGGGGTAAGGCTGGGGCCAACGTCCTGACTTTC. This gives the protein CASSQDNRGKAGANVLTF. This sequence joins TRBV4-3 and TRBJ2-6; TRBD1 matches 7 bases. Trimming cost V 0 bases and J 2 bases; bases outside gene matches: 7. Per germline, CDR1 LGHNA and CDR2 YSLEER. CDR3 length equals 18 residues.